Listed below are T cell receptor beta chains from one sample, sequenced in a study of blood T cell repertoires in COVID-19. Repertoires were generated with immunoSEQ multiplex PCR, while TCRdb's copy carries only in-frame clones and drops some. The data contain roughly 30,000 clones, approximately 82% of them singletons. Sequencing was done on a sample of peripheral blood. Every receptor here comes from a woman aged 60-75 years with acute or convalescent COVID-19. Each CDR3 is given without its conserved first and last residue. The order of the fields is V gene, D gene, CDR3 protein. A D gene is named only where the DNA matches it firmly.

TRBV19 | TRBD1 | ASTLGQAILDGYT
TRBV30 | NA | AWGEGGQRTGYT
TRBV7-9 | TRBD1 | ASSMPGQKSSYEQY
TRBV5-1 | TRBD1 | ASSLQGTDGYT
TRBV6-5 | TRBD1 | ASSHPGQGGTEAF
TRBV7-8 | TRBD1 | ASALGTGVSNQPQH
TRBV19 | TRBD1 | ASSIDSRLGTGYYNEQF
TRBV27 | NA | ASSLSRVKKTGELF
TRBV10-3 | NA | AISETWGGASHEQF
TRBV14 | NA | ASSLGNYGYT
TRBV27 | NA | ASSLSGTSGYGYT
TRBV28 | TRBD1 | ASSSGQFLSYEQY
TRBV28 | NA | ASSLSYGEQF
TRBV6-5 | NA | ASILTGSNQPQH
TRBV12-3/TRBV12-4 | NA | ASSNGGGNEQF
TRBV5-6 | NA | ASSLQGIRHEQF
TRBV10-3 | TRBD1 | AISEQGMTGELF
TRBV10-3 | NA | AISDQALYEQY
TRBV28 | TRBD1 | ASSSDRVGNTIY
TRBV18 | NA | ASSPRTASTNYGYT
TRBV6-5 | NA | ASRRTGQNTEAF
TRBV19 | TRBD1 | ASSIAQGSSYEQY
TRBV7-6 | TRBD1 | ASSPGTDSNQPQH
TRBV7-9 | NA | ASSLAGSGGYGYT
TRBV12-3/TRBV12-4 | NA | ASSLTGSTEAF
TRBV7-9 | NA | ASSLGQDKSNQPQH
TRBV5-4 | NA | ASSIKLLSTDTQY
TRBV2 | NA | ASSVEAGVVSEQY
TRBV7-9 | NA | ASSYGLPTNEKLF
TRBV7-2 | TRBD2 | ASSSTGTSTYNEQF
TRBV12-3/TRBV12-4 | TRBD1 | ASSLTGDTEAF
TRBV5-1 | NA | ASSPGTSQVGGYT
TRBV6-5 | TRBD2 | ASSYSTSGGAGELF
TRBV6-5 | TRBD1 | ASSYSGTGIYEQF
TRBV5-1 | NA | ASSLTDTYEQY
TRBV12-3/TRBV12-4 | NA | ASRPAQEQF
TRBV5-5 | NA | ASSRGGIGNTIY
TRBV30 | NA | AWSSGYNNQPQH
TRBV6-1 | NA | ASSELGGLDEQY
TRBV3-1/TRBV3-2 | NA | ASGTQNTEAF
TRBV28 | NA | ASSLSHGAGANVLT
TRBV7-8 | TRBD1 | ASSFGTGGSYGYT
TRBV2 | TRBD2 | ASISGLPNNEQF
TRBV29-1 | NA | SAKNGDFSYEQY
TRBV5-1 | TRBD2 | ASSELAGGTDTQY
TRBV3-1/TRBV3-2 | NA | ASSQGYSTDINTIY
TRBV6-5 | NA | ASRRSDYGYT
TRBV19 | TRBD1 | ASSTRGQGRANYGYT
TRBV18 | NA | ASSPPQSGGSEKLF
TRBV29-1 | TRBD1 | SAGQGDYGYT